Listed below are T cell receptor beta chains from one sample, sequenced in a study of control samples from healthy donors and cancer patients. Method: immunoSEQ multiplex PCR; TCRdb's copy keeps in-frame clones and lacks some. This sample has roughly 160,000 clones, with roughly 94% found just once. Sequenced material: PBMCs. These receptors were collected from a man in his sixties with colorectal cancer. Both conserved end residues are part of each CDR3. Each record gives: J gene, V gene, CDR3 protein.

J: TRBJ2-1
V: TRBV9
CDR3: CASSVSAREFNEQFF

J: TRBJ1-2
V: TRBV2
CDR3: CASSATGGGYGYTF

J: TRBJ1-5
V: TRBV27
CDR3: CASSLVWDSNQPQHF

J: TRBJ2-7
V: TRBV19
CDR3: CASSDRAYEQYF

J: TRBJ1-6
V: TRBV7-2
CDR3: CASSLNTVQVAPLHF

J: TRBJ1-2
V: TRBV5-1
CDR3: CASSMTSGSYGYTF

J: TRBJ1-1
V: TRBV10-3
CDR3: CATKPGAGDTEAFF

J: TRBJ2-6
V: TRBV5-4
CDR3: CASSRAGQGAPGANVLTF

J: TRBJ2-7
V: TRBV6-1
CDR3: CASSERGEVYEQYF

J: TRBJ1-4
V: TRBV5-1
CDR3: CASSLGQGAGEKLFF

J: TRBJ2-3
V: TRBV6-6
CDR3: CASGAASTDTQYF

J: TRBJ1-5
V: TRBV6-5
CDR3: CASSYKGNQPQHF

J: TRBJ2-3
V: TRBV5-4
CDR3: CASSLGGTGHTDTQYF

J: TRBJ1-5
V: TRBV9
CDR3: CASSDRDRDQPQHF

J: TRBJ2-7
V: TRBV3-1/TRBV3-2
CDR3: CASKPGRSSYEQYF

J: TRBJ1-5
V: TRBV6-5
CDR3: CASTQKGGAQHF

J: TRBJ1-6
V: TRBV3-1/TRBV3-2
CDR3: CASSQVVGMHNSPLHF

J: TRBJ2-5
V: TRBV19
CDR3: CASSRGDSTFRVTQYF

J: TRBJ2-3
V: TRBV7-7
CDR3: CASSVGLADTDTQYF

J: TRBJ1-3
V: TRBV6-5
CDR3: CASTNGASSGNTIYF

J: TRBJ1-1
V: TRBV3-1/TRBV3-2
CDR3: CASSQDWGSWTEAFF

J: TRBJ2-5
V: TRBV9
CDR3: CASSTPTSGGQETQYF

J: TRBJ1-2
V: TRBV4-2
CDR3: CASSQLTAQSYGYTF

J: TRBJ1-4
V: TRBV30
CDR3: CASGAPNEKLFF

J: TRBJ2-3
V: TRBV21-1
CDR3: CASSKVNPSGGAGDTQYF

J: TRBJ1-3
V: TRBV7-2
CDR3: CASSLNHDRTGNTIYF

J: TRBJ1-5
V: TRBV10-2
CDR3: CASSDSGQPQHF

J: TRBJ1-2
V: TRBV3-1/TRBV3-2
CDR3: CASSQTGRGYGYTF

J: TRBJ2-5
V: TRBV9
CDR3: CASSPTGLAVETQYF

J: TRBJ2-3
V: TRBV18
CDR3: CASSPAGRSLDTQYF

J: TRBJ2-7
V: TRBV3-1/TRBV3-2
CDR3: CASSQESYEQYF

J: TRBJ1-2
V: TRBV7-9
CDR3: CASSLKTVALYGYTF

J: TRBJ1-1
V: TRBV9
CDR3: CASSVGLDNEAFF

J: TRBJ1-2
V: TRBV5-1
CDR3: CASSSEGGSGYTF

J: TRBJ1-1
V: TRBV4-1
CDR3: CASSQWTLNTEAFF

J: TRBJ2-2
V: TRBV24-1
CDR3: CATSTGTENTGELFF

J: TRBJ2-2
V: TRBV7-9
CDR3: CASSLEQGGTGELFF

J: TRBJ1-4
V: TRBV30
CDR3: CALGGTNEKLFF

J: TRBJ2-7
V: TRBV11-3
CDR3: CASSPGRDRFYEQYF

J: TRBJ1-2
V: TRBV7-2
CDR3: CASSLEGARGYTF

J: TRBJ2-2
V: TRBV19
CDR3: CASSIATGELFF

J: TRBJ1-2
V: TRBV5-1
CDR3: CASSLDRGGGSGYTF

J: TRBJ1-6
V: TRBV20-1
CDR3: CSASTRGRSNSPLHF

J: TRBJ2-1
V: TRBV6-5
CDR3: CASSPGTTSYNEQFF

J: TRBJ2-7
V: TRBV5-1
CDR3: CASSTPGTSLSYEQYF

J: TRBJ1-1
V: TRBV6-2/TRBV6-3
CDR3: CASSGQGNTEAFF

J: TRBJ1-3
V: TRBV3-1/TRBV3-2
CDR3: CASSQPGTLGDTIYF

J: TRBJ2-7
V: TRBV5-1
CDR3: CASSLAPGTGSYEQYF

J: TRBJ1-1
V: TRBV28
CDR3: CASSFTGGNTEAFF

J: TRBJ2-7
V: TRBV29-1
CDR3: CSAKPGTRSYEQYF

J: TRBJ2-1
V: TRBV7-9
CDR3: CASSPSGGTYNEQFF